These 2 T cell receptor beta chains originate from one sample sequenced in a study of cytomegalovirus exposure and HLA in healthy donors. The PCR contained 60 Vbeta and 13 Jbeta primers. Sequencing was performed with immunoSEQ multiplex PCR; in TCRdb, only in-frame clones are kept and a portion is missing. This specimen shows 150,000 to 200,000 clones; the ten leading clones hold around 1.2%. Source material: PBMCs. Every receptor here comes from a woman aged 55 to 70 in good health and CMV-seronegative.

The rearrangement uses TRBV27 and TRBJ2-1; 9 positions agree with TRBD2. V shed 6 bases, J shed 13 bases, and the junction held 7 bases outside the gene matches. Looked up from germline, CDR1 is MNHEY and CDR2 is SMNVEV (reference sequence). The CDR3 sequence is 12 residues long. CDR3 residues: CASSKTSGAQFF. The CDR3 DNA reads TGTGCCAGCAGCAAGACTAGCGGTGCCCAGTTCTTC.

The V gene is TRBV4-1, the J gene TRBJ1-1, with a weak D call TRBD1 (6 bases). V was trimmed by 4 bases and J by 10 bases, leaving 16 bases between them. Germline V gene lookup returns CDR1 MGHRA and CDR2 YSYEKL. The CDR3 has 13 amino acids. Here the CDR3 reads CASSPPQARGAFF. DNA for the CDR3: TGCGCCAGCAGCCCCCCGCAGGCCAGGGGAGCTTTCTTT.